This T cell receptor beta chain is drawn from a study of T cells in Graves' hyperthyroidism and ophthalmopathy. Calling Graves' hyperthyroidism stable meant ophthalmopathy did not progress within 18 months. This clonotype was found a few times. The germline gives CDR1 MNHNS, CDR2 SASEGT. The CDR3 length is 17 residues. The V and J ends lost 6 bases and 0 bases, in that order; junction bases with no gene match: 8. Authors of the study amplified TCR beta CDR3 regions from RNA transcripts. Using the HTBI primer set, a first-round RT-PCR was run on the TCR CDR3. TCRdb reprocessed the multiplex PCR reads via MiXCR and lists one record per CDR3 protein. The table shows 350,000 to 400,000 distinct CDR3 sequences, with 15% occurring only once.

The chain uses TRBV6-1 and TRBJ1-6; 7 nucleotides match TRBD1. The specimen was blood. The receptor comes from a young woman with Graves' hyperthyroidism. CDR3 residues: CASRPSTGSSYNSPLHF. In DNA, the CDR3 is TGTGCCAGCAGACCATCGACAGGGAGCTCCTATAATTCACCCCTCCACTTT.